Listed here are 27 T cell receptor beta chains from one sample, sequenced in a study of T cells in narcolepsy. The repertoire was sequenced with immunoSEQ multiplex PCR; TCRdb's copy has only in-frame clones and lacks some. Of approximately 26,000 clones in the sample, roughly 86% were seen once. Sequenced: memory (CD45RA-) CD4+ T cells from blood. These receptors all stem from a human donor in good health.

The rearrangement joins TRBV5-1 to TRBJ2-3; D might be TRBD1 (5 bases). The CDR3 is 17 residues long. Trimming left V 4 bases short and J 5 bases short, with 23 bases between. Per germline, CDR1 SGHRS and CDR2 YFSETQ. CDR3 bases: TGCGCCAGCAGCCCTAGGGGCAGGACGTGGAATCGAGATACGCAGTATTTT. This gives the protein CASSPRGRTWNRDTQYF.

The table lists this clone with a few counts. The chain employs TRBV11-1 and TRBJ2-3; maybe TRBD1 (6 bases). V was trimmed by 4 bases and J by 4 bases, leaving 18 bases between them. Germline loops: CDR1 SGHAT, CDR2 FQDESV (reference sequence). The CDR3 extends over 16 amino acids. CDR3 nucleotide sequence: TGTGCCAGCAGCTGGACGGGACAAAGAATAGCAGATACGCAGTATTTT. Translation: CASSWTGQRIADTQYF.

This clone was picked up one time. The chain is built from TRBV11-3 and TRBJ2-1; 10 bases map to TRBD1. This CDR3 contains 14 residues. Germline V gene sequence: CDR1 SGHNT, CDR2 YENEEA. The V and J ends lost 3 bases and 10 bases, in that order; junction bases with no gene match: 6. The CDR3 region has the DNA TGTGCCAGCAGCTTGGGGTCGACAGGGGGCGAGCAGTTCTTC. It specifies CASSLGSTGGEQFF.

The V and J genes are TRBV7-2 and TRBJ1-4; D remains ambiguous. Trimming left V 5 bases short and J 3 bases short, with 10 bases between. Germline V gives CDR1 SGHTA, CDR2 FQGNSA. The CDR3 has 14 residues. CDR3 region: CASSPFGANEKLFF. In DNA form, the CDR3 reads TGTGCCAGCAGCCCGTTCGGGGCTAATGAAAAACTGTTTTTT. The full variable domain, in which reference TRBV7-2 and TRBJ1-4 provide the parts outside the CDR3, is GAGVSQSPSNKVTEKGKDVELRCDPISGHTALYWYRQSLGQGLEFLIYFQGNSAPDKSGLPSDRFSAERTGGSVSTLTIQRTQQEDSAVYLCASSPFGANEKLFFGSGTQLSVL.

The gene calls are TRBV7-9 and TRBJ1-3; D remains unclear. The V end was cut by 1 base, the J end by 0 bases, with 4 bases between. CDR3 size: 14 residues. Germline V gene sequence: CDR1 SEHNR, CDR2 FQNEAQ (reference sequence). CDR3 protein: CASSLDFSGNTIYF. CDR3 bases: TGTGCCAGCAGCTTAGACTTCTCTGGAAACACCATATATTTT.

The CDR3 loop reads CASSIDRAYEQYF. The CDR3, as DNA: TGTGCCAGTAGTATTGACAGGGCCTACGAGCAGTACTTC. This rearrangement joins TRBV19 to TRBJ2-7, with TRBD1 identical over 7 bases. The CDR3 consists of 13 residues. V was clipped by 3 bases and J by 2 bases; unmatched bases: 1. Germline CDR1 and CDR2: LNHDA and SQIVND (reference sequence).

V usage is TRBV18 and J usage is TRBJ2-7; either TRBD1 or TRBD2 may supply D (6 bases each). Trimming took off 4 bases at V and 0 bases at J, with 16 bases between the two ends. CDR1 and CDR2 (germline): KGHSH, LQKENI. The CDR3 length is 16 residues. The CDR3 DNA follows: TGTGCCAGCTCACGGGGGGACACGAGGAGCTCCTACGAGCAGTACTTC. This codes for CASSRGDTRSSYEQYF.

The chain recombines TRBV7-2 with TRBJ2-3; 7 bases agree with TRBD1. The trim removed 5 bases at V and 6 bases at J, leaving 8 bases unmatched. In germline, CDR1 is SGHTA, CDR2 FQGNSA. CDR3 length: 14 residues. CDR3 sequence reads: CASSPRTGSDTQYF. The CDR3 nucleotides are TGTGCCAGCAGCCCACGGACAGGTAGCGATACGCAGTATTTT.

The CDR3 nucleotides read TGTGCCAGCAGCCTCCGCGGACAGGGGGAAGCTTTCTTT. This codes for CASSLRGQGEAFF. The chain uses TRBV7-3 and TRBJ1-1; TRBD1 agrees at 9 bases. CDR3 length: 13 residues. The V segment lost 5 bases and the J segment 8 bases; nucleotides outside the gene matches: 6. The germline CDR1 and CDR2 sequences are SGHTA and FQGTGA.

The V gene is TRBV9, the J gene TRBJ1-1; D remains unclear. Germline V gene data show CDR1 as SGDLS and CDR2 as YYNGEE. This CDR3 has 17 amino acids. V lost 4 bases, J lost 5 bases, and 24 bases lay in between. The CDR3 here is CASSPSRMQVGRTEAFF. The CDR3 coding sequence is TGTGCCAGCAGCCCTTCAAGAATGCAGGTTGGTCGTACTGAAGCTTTCTTT. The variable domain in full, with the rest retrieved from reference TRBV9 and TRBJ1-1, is DSGVTQTPKHLITATGQRVTLRCSPRSGDLSVYWYQQSLDQGLQFLIQYYNGEERAKGNILERFSAQQFPDLHSELNLSSLELGDSALYFCASSPSRMQVGRTEAFFGQGTRLTVV.

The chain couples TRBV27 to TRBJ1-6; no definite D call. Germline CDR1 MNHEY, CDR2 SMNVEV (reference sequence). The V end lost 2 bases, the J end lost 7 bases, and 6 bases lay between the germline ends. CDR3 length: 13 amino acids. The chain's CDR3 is CASSLLGNSPLHF. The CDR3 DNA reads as TGTGCCAGCAGTTTACTGGGGAATTCACCCCTCCACTTT.

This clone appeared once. CDR3 amino acids: CASSSPLSDTNTGELFF. As DNA, the CDR3 is TGTGCCAGCAGCTCCCCTCTGTCCGATACGAACACCGGGGAGCTGTTTTTT. V and J are TRBV7-6 and TRBJ2-2; D call uncertain. The CDR3 runs to 17 residues. Germline CDR1 SGHVS, CDR2 FNYEAQ. Trimming stripped 4 bases from V and 0 bases from J, with 15 bases between. The full variable domain, rest sourced from reference TRBV7-6 and TRBJ2-2, is GAGVSQSPRYKVTKRGQDVALRCDPISGHVSLYWYRQALGQGPEFLTYFNYEAQQDKSGLPNDRFSAERPEGSISTLTIQRTEQRDSAMYRCASSSPLSDTNTGELFFGEGSRLTVL.

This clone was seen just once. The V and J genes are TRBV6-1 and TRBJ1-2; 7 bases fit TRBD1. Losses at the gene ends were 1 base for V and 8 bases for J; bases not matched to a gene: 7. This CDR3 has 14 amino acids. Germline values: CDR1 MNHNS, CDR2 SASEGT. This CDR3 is CASSEDRGRLGYTF. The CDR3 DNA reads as TGTGCCAGCAGTGAAGATAGGGGGCGACTCGGCTACACCTTC.

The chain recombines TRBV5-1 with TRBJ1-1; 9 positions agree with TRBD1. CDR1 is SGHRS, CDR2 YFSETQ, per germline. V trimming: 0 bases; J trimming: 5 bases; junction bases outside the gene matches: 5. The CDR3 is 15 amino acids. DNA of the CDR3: TGCGCCAGCAGCTTGGGTACAGGGGGCGAAACTGAAGCTTTCTTT. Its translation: CASSLGTGGETEAFF.

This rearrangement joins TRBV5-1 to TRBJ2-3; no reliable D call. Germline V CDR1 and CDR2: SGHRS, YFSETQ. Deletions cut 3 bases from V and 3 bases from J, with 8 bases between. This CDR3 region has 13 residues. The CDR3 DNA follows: TGCGCCAGCAGCTGGAAGGGAACAGATACGCAGTATTTT. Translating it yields CASSWKGTDTQYF.

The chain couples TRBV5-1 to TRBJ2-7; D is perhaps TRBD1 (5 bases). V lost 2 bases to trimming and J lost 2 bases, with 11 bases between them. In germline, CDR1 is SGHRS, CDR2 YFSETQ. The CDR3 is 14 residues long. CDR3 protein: CASSFQGPPYEQYF. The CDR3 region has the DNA TGCGCCAGCAGCTTCCAGGGTCCCCCCTACGAGCAGTACTTC.

The CDR3 DNA is TGCGCCAGCAGTCAAGGACTAGCGGGGGGGCTCTACGAGCAGTACTTC. It specifies CASSQGLAGGLYEQYF. The V gene is TRBV23-1, the J gene TRBJ2-7, with 15 bases identical to TRBD2. Being an ORF, TRBV23-1 has a function that is uncertain. Trimming at V came to 2 bases and at J to 3 bases, leaving 2 bases not matched to a gene. The CDR3 runs to 16 residues.

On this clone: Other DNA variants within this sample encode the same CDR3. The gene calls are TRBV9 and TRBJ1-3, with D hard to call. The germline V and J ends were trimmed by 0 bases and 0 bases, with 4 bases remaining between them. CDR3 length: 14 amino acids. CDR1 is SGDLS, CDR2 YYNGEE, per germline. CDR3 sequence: CASSVGSSGNTIYF. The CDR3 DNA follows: TGTGCCAGCAGCGTAGGTAGCTCTGGAAACACCATATATTTT.

CDR3 nucleotide sequence: TGTGCCAGCAGCTTAGGTCGCGGGAGAGGCACAGATACGCAGTATTTT. Translating it yields CASSLGRGRGTDTQYF. The genes are TRBV7-3 and TRBJ2-3; TRBD2 aligns across 7 bases. Germline V gene data show CDR1 as SGHTA and CDR2 as FQGTGA. V lost 2 bases and J lost 1; bases outside the gene matches: 6. The CDR3 runs to 16 residues.

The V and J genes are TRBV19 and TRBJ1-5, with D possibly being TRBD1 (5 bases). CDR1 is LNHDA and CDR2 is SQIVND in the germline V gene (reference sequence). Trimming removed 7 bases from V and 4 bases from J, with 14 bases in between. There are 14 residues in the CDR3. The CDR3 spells CASKLFEGNQPQHF. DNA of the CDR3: TGTGCCAGTAAATTGTTCGAGGGGAATCAGCCCCAGCATTTT.

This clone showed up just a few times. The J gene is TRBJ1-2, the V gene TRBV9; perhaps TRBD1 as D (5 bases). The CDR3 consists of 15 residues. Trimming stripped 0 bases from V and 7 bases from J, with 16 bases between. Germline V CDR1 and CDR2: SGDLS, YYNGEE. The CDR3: CASSVDGRVMGGYTF. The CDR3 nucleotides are TGTGCCAGCAGCGTAGACGGCAGGGTGATGGGTGGCTACACCTTC.

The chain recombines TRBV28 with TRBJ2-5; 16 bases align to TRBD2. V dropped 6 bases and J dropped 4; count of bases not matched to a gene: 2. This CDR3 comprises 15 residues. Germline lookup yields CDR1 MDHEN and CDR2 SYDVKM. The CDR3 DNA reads TGTGCCAGCAGGGGACTAGCGGGAGGGCCAGAGACCCAGTACTTC. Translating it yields CASRGLAGGPETQYF.

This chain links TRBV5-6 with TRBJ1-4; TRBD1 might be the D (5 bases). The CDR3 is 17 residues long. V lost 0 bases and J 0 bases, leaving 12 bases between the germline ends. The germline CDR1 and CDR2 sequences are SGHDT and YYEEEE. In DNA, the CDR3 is TGTGCCAGCAGCTTGGTGGCAGGGAGAACAACTAATGAAAAACTGTTTTTT. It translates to CASSLVAGRTTNEKLFF.

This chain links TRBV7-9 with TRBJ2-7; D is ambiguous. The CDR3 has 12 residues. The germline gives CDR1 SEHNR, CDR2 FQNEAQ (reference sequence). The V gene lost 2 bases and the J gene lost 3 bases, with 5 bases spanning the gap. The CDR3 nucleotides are TGTGCCAGCAGCTTAAGTAGCTACGAGCAGTACTTC. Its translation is CASSLSSYEQYF.

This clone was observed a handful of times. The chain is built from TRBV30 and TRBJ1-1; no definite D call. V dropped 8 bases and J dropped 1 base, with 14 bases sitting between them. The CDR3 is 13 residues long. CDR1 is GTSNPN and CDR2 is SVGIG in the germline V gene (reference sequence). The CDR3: CARADRANTEAFF. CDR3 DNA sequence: TGTGCCCGGGCCGATAGGGCGAACACTGAAGCTTTCTTT.

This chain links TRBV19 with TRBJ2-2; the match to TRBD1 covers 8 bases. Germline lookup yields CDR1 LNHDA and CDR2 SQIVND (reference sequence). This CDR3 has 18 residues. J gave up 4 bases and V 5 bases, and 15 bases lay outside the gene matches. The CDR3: CASSAPGQVPYGTGELFF. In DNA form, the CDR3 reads TGTGCCAGTAGTGCTCCGGGACAGGTCCCTTATGGCACCGGGGAGCTGTTTTTT.

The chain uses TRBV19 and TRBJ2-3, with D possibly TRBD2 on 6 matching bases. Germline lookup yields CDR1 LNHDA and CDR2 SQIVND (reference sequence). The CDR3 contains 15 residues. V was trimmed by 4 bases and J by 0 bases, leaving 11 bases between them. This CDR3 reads CASSREETSTDTQYF. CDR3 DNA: TGTGCCAGTAGTAGGGAGGAGACTAGCACAGATACGCAGTATTTT. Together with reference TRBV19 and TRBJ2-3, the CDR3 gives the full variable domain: DGGITQSPKYLFRKEGQNVTLSCEQNLNHDAMYWYRQDPGQGLRLIYYSQIVNDFQKGDIAEGYSVSREKKESFPLTVTSAQKNPTAFYLCASSREETSTDTQYFGPGTRLTVL.